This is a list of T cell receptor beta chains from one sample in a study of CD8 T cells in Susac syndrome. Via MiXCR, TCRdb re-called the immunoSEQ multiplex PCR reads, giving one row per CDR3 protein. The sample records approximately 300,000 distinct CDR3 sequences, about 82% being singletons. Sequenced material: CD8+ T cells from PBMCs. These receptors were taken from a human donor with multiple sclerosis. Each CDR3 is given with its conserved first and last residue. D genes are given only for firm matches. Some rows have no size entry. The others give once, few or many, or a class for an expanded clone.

cdr3_nt: TGCAGTGCTGGTCGGGAGTACACCGGGGAGCTGTTTTTT
cdr3_aa: CSAGREYTGELFF
j_call: TRBJ2-2
v_call: TRBV20-1
d_call: -
clone_size: once

cdr3_nt: TGTGCCAGCAGCGGGACTAGCGGGGAAAACACCGGGGAGCTGTTTTTT
cdr3_aa: CASSGTSGENTGELFF
j_call: TRBJ2-2
v_call: TRBV7-9
d_call: TRBD2
clone_size: -

cdr3_nt: TGTGCCAGCAGTGTGTACGGCTACTCCTACGAGCAGTACTTC
cdr3_aa: CASSVYGYSYEQYF
j_call: TRBJ2-7
v_call: TRBV2
d_call: -
clone_size: -

cdr3_nt: TGTGCCAGCAGTGAAAGGACAGGGGTCACAGATACGCAGTATTTT
cdr3_aa: CASSERTGVTDTQYF
j_call: TRBJ2-3
v_call: TRBV6-1
d_call: TRBD1
clone_size: -

cdr3_nt: TGTGCCAGCAGTTTGTTGGGGGGCGGCTACGAGCAGTACTTC
cdr3_aa: CASSLLGGGYEQYF
j_call: TRBJ2-7
v_call: TRBV27
d_call: -
clone_size: -

cdr3_nt: TGTGCCAGCCGTCCGATGGGCACCTACGAGCAGTACTTC
cdr3_aa: CASRPMGTYEQYF
j_call: TRBJ2-7
v_call: TRBV27
d_call: -
clone_size: -

cdr3_nt: TGTGCCAGCAGTTACGGGGGATTCGGTGAAGCTTTCTTT
cdr3_aa: CASSYGGFGEAFF
j_call: TRBJ1-1
v_call: TRBV6-2/TRBV6-3
d_call: -
clone_size: -

cdr3_nt: TGTGCCAGCAGCTTAGATGGAGGGGATCAGCCCCAGCATTTT
cdr3_aa: CASSLDGGDQPQHF
j_call: TRBJ1-5
v_call: TRBV11-2
d_call: -
clone_size: -

cdr3_nt: TGTGCCAGCAGTTTAGGTACCCCGGGAACTGAAGCTTTCTTT
cdr3_aa: CASSLGTPGTEAFF
j_call: TRBJ1-1
v_call: TRBV27
d_call: -
clone_size: -

cdr3_nt: TGTGCCAGCAGTCTAACAGCAACCTACGAGCAGTACTTC
cdr3_aa: CASSLTATYEQYF
j_call: TRBJ2-7
v_call: TRBV6-1
d_call: -
clone_size: few

cdr3_nt: TGCGCCAGCAGCTTTAGGGGCCTCCACTATGGCTACACCTTC
cdr3_aa: CASSFRGLHYGYTF
j_call: TRBJ1-2
v_call: TRBV5-1
d_call: -
clone_size: -

cdr3_nt: TGCAGCGTTCGGACAGGGGGCTCCTACGAGCAGTACTTC
cdr3_aa: CSVRTGGSYEQYF
j_call: TRBJ2-7
v_call: TRBV29-1
d_call: TRBD1
clone_size: -

cdr3_nt: TGTGCCAGCAGCCCCGACAGGGCCCTTAGCAATCAGCCCCAGCATTTT
cdr3_aa: CASSPDRALSNQPQHF
j_call: TRBJ1-5
v_call: TRBV7-2
d_call: TRBD1
clone_size: -

cdr3_nt: TGTGCCAGCAGTGCACTAGCGGGAACGAATGAGCAGTTCTTC
cdr3_aa: CASSALAGTNEQFF
j_call: TRBJ2-1
v_call: TRBV12-3/TRBV12-4
d_call: TRBD2
clone_size: -

cdr3_nt: TGTGCCTGGACCTTAAGCAACTTCTACGAGCAGTACTTC
cdr3_aa: CAWTLSNFYEQYF
j_call: TRBJ2-7
v_call: TRBV30
d_call: -
clone_size: -

cdr3_nt: TGTGCCAGCAGCTTAAGTCAGCAAGAGACCCAGTACTTC
cdr3_aa: CASSLSQQETQYF
j_call: TRBJ2-5
v_call: TRBV7-9
d_call: -
clone_size: -

cdr3_nt: TGTGCCAGCAGCCAAGTTACAGGCTATGGCTACACCTTC
cdr3_aa: CASSQVTGYGYTF
j_call: TRBJ1-2
v_call: TRBV4-2
d_call: -
clone_size: -

cdr3_nt: TGTGCCAGCAGCAAAGCGCTTCCGGGACAGGGTGCCAAAAACATTCAGTACTTC
cdr3_aa: CASSKALPGQGAKNIQYF
j_call: TRBJ2-4
v_call: TRBV21-1
d_call: -
clone_size: -

cdr3_nt: TGCGCCAGCAGCCAAGCTATAACAGTCCACGAGCAGTACTTC
cdr3_aa: CASSQAITVHEQYF
j_call: TRBJ2-7
v_call: TRBV4-1
d_call: -
clone_size: -

cdr3_nt: TGCAGCGTTGAAGCACGTAGTAGCGGTAACACCGGGGAGCTGTTTTTT
cdr3_aa: CSVEARSSGNTGELFF
j_call: TRBJ2-2
v_call: TRBV29-1
d_call: -
clone_size: -

cdr3_nt: TGCGCCAGCAGCCAAGATGGTAGCGGCCATCAGTTCTTC
cdr3_aa: CASSQDGSGHQFF
j_call: TRBJ2-1
v_call: TRBV4-1
d_call: -
clone_size: -